This TCR beta chain was captured by sequencing in a study of regulatory T cells in long-lasting Graves disease. General study findings and limits: Newly diagnosed Graves' patients had higher TCR diversity than persistent ones. Accuracy could have been hurt by small sample size.

Trimming shortened V by 1 base and J by 2 bases, and 14 bases separated the two germline ends. CDR1 is MGHRA, CDR2 YSYEKL, per germline. This CDR3 region has 16 residues. Indicated time point: persistent/refractory GD, antithyroid drugs over 5 years with positive TRAb. With RNA extracted from PBMCs as input, the TCR library was made. Researchers made TCR beta libraries by using iRepertoire HTBI primers and running Arm-PCR on CDR3 regions. TCRdb itself ran the multiplex PCR reads through MiXCR, one entry per CDR3 protein. The data contain roughly 700,000 distinct CDR3 sequences, roughly 30% of them singletons. Regarding this clonotype: Antigen: not known.

The receptor was derived from a female donor with Graves disease. The chain links TRBV4-1 to TRBJ2-5, with a weak D call TRBD2 (5 bases). Specimen: peripheral blood mononuclear cells (PBMCs), collected when the disease was refractory, from a patient treated with antithyroid drugs. CDR3 bases: TGCGCCAGCAGCCAAGGTTTAGCGCGCGATCAAGAGACCCAGTACTTC. Encoded protein: CASSQGLARDQETQYF.